Detailed here is one TCR beta chain. This sample was included in a study of blood T cell repertoires in COVID-19. Study context: COVID-19 samples collected from the United States, Italy and Spain covered acute and convalescent phases.

Under the authors' procedure: Reference gene primers were amplified, and this amplification served to estimate nucleated cell counts. Produced via immunoSEQ multiplex PCR; TCRdb's table is partial and in-frame only. The V and J calls and clone size are taken from that table; D and trimming were inferred from the DNA. The sample gives roughly 150,000 clones, about 91% of which show up once; roughly 28% is in the top ten. What was sequenced was peripheral blood. The TCR originated in a human donor in a cohort sampled during active COVID-19.

CDR3 nucleotides: TGTGCCAGCGCAAGGACTAGCGGGGGGGGTTGGGATACGCAGTATTTT. Amino acid sequence: CASARTSGGGWDTQYF. The chain has TRBV21-1 and TRBJ2-3; the D segment call TRBD2 is taken from the table without a DNA check. TRBV21-1 is a documented pseudogene. The CDR3 extends over 16 amino acids.